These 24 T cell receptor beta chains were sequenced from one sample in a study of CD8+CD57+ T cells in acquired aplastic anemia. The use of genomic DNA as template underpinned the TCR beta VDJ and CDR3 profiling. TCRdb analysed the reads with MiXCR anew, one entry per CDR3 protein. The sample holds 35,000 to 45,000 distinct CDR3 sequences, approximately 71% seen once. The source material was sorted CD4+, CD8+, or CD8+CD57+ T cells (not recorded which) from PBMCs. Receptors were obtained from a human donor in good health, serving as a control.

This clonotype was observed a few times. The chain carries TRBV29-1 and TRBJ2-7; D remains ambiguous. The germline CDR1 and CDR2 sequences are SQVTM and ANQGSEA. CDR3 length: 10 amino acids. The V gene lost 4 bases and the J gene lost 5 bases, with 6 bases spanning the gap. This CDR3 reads CSVVTDEQYF. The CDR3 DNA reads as TGCAGCGTTGTAACCGACGAGCAGTACTTC.

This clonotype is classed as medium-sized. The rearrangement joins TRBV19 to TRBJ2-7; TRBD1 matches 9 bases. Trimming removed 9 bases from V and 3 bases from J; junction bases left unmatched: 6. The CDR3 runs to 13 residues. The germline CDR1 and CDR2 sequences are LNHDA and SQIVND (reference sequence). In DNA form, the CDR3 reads TGTGCCAGCAGACAGGGGGGAAACTACGAGCAGTACTTC. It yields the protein CASRQGGNYEQYF. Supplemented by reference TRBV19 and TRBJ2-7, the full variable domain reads DGGITQSPKYLFRKEGQNVTLSCEQNLNHDAMYWYRQDPGQGLRLIYYSQIVNDFQKGDIAEGYSVSREKKESFPLTVTSAQKNPTAFYLCASRQGGNYEQYFGPGTRLTVT.

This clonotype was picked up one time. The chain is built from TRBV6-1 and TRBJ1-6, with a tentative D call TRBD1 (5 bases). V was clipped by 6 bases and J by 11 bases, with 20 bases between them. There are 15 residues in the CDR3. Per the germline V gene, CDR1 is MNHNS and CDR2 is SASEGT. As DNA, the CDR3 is TGTGCCAGCAGGGACCGGGACGTCGGTCCGACACCCCTCCACTTT. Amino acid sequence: CASRDRDVGPTPLHF.

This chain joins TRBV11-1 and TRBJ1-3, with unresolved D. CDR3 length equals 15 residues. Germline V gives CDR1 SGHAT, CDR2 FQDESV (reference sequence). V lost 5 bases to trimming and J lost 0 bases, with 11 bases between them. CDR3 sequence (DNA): TGTGCCAGCAGCCACCCCAGCAACTCTGGAAACACCATATATTTT. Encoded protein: CASSHPSNSGNTIYF. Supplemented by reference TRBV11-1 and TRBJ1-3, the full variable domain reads EAEVAQSPRYKITEKSQAVAFWCDPISGHATLYWYRQILGQGPELLVQFQDESVVDDSQLPKDRFSAERLKGVDSTLKIQPAELGDSAMYLCASSHPSNSGNTIYFGEGSWLTVV.

CDR3 residues: CSARDMAANSPLHF. Written as DNA, the CDR3 is TGCAGTGCTAGAGATATGGCAGCTAATTCACCCCTCCACTTT. This chain joins TRBV20-1 and TRBJ1-6; D not certain. CDR3 length: 14 residues. V lost 0 bases and J lost 6, with 9 bases in between. Germline loops: CDR1 DFQATT, CDR2 SNEGSKA (reference sequence).

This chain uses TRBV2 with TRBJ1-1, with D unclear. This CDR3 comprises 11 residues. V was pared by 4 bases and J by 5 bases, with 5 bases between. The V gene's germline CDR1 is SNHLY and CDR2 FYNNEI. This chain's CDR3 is CASSVGTEAFF. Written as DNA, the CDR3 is TGTGCCAGCAGTGTCGGGACTGAAGCTTTCTTT. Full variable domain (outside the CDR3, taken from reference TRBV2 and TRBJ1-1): EPEVTQTPSHQVTQMGQEVILRCVPISNHLYFYWYRQILGQKVEFLVSFYNNEISEKSEIFDDQFSVERPDGSNFTLKIRSTKLEDSAMYFCASSVGTEAFFGQGTRLTVV.

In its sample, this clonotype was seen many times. For the CDR3, the DNA is TGTGCCAGCAGCCATGGCTTACCTCGGGGGAACACTGAAGCTTTCTTT. Translated: CASSHGLPRGNTEAFF. The chain joins TRBV7-9 to TRBJ1-1; D gene uncertain. The ends were cut back, 5 bases at V and 1 base at J, with 17 bases in the middle. Germline V CDR1 and CDR2: SEHNR, FQNEAQ (reference sequence). This CDR3 contains 16 residues.

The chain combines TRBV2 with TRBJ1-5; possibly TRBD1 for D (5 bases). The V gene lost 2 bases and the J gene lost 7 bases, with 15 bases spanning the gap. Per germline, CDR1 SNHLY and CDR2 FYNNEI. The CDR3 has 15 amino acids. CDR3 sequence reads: CASSETLSRGQPQHF. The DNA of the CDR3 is TGTGCCAGCAGTGAAACCCTCTCTCGGGGCCAGCCCCAGCATTTT.

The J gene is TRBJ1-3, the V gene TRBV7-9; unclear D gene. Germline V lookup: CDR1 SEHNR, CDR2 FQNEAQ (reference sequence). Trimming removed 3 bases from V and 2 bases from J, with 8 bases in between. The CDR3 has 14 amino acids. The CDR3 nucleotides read TGTGCCAGCAGCTTCGCCGGGACTGGAAACACCATATATTTT. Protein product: CASSFAGTGNTIYF.

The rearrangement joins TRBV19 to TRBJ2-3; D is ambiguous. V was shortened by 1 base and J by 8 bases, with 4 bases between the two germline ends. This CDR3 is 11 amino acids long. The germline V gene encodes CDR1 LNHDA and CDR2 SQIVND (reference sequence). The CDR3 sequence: CASSIVGTQYF. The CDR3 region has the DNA TGTGCCAGTAGTATAGTTGGTACGCAGTATTTT.

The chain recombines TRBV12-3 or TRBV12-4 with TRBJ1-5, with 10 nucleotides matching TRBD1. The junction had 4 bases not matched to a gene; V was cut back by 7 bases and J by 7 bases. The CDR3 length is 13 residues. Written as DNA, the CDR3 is TGTGCCAGCAAAGGGACAGGGGAACAGCCCCAGCATTTT. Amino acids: CASKGTGEQPQHF.

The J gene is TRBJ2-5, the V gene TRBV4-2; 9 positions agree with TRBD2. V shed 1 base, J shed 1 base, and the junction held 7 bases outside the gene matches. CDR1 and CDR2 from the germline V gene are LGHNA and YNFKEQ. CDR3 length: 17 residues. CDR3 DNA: TGTGCCAGCAGCCAAGTCTCTAGCGGGGAAACCCAAGAGACCCAGTACTTC. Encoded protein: CASSQVSSGETQETQYF.

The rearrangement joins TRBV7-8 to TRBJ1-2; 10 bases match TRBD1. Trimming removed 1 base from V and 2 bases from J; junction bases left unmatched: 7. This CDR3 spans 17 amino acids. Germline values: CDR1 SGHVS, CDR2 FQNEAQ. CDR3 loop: CASSLVYSGQGNYGYTF. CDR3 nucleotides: TGTGCCAGCAGCTTAGTTTATTCGGGACAGGGGAACTATGGCTACACCTTC.

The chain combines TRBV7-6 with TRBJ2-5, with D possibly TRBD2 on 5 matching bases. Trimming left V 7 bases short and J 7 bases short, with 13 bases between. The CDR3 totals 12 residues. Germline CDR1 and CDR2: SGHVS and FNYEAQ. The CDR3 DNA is TGTGCCAGCAAGAGGGCGACGGGGACCCAGTACTTC. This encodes CASKRATGTQYF.

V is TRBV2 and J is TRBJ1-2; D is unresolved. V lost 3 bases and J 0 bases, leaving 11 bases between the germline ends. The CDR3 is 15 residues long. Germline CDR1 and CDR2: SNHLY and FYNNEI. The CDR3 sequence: CASSDTGLSNYGYTF. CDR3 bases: TGTGCCAGCAGTGATACCGGGTTGTCTAACTATGGCTACACCTTC.

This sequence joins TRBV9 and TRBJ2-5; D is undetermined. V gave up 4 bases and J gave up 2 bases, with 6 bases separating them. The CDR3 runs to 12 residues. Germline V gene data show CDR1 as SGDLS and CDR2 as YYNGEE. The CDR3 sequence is CASSPNQETQYF. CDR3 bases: TGTGCCAGCAGCCCAAATCAAGAGACCCAGTACTTC. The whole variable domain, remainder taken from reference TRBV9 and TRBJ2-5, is DSGVTQTPKHLITATGQRVTLRCSPRSGDLSVYWYQQSLDQGLQFLIQYYNGEERAKGNILERFSAQQFPDLHSELNLSSLELGDSALYFCASSPNQETQYFGPGTRLLVL.

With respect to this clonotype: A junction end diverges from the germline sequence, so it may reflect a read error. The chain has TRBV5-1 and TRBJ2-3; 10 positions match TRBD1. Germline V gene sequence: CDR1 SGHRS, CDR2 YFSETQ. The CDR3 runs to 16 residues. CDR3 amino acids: CVSSPGQGVSTDTQYF. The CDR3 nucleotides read TGCGTCAGCAGCCCCGGACAGGGGGTTAGCACAGATACGCAGTATTTT.

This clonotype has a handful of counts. CDR3: CASSVGSTDTQYF. The CDR3 nucleotides are TGTGCCAGTAGCGTGGGTAGCACAGATACGCAGTATTTT. The chain uses TRBV19 and TRBJ2-3; D not certain. V lost 6 bases, J lost 0 bases, and 7 bases lay in between. CDR3 length: 13 amino acids. Per germline, CDR1 LNHDA and CDR2 SQIVND (reference sequence).

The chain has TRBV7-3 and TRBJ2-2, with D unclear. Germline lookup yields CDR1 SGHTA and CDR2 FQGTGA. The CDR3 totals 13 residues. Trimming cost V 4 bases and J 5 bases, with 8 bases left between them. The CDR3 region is CASSSDSTGELFF. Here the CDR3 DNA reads TGTGCCAGCAGCTCAGACTCGACCGGGGAGCTGTTTTTT.

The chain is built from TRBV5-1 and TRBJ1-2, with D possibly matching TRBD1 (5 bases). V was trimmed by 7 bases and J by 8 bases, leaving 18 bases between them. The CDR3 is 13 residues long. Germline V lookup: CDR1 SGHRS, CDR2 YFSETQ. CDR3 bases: TGCGCCAGCGGCGGAAAGCAGGGACTAGGCTACACCTTC. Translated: CASGGKQGLGYTF.

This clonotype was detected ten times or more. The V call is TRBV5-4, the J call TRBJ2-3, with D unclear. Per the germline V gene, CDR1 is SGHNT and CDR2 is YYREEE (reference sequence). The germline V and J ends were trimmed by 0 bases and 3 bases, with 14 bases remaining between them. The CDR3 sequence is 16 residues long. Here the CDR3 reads CASSLGYLTSTDTQYF. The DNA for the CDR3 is TGTGCCAGCAGCTTGGGCTACCTCACCTCTACAGATACGCAGTATTTT.

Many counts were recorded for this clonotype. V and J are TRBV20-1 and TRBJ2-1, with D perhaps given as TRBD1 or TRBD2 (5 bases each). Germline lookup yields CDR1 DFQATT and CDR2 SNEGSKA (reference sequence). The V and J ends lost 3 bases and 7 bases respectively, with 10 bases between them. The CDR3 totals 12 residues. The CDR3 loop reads CSARGDPNEQFF. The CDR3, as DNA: TGCAGTGCTAGGGGGGATCCGAATGAGCAGTTCTTC.

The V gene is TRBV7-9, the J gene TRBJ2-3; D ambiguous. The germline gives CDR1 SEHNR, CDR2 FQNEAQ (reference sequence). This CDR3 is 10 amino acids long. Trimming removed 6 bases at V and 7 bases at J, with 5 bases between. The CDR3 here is CASSGYTQYF. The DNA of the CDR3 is TGTGCCAGCAGTGGGTATACGCAGTATTTT.

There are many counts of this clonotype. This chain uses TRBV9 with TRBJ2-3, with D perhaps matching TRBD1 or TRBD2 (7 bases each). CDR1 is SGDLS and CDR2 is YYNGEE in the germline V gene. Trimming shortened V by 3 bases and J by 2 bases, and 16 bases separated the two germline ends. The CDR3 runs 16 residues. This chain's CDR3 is CASSEQGGGFTDTQYF. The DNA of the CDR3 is TGTGCCAGCAGCGAGCAGGGGGGGGGTTTCACAGATACGCAGTATTTT.